One sample yielded the 29 T cell receptor beta chains listed below, sequenced in a study of cytomegalovirus exposure and HLA in healthy donors. The PCR ran on 60 Vbeta and 13 Jbeta primers. Repertoires were generated with immunoSEQ multiplex PCR, while TCRdb's copy carries only in-frame clones and drops some. The sample includes some 90,000 clones, approximately 80% of them seen just once. The sequenced sample was PBMCs. Receptors originate from a man younger than 45 in good health and CMV-seropositive.

This chain's CDR3 is CASRGTGGAEAFF. In DNA, the CDR3 is TGTGCCAGCAGGGGGACAGGGGGAGCTGAAGCTTTCTTT. V gene TRBV25-1 combines with J gene TRBJ1-1, with TRBD1 matching 11 bases. J was trimmed by 6 bases and V by 6 bases; bases with no gene match: 3. Germline CDR1 MGHDK, CDR2 SYGVNS. This CDR3 comprises 13 residues.

The V gene is TRBV9, the J gene TRBJ1-2; 8 bases align to TRBD1. The CDR3 length is 15 residues. With 0 bases clipped from V and 4 bases from J, the junction kept 5 bases outside the gene matches. The V gene's germline CDR1 is SGDLS and CDR2 YYNGEE. CDR3 loop: CASSVGQGIGYGYTF. Written as DNA, the CDR3 is TGTGCCAGCAGCGTAGGACAGGGGATTGGCTATGGCTACACCTTC.

The V gene is TRBV5-1, the J gene TRBJ1-2; possibly TRBD1 for D (5 bases). V was pared by 4 bases and J by 1 base, with 14 bases between. CDR3 length: 15 residues. The germline V gene has CDR1 SGHRS and CDR2 YFSETQ. DNA for the CDR3: TGCGCCAGCAGCCGGAGTGGGACTAATAACTATGGCTACACCTTC. Its protein is CASSRSGTNNYGYTF.

The rearrangement links TRBV20-1 to TRBJ1-2; D remains unclear. This CDR3 comprises 10 residues. Germline V lookup: CDR1 DFQATT, CDR2 SNEGSKA (reference sequence). The V end was cut by 7 bases, the J end by 7 bases, with 10 bases between. The CDR3 is CSVASGGYTF. CDR3 coding DNA: TGCAGTGTTGCCTCGGGTGGCTACACCTTC.

The rearrangement joins TRBV5-1 to TRBJ1-3; D unclear. CDR3 length: 15 residues. The V end was cut by 2 bases, the J end by 0 bases, with 9 bases between. The germline V gene encodes CDR1 SGHRS and CDR2 YFSETQ. The CDR3 loop is CASSFSGLSGNTIYF. CDR3 in DNA: TGCGCCAGCAGCTTCTCAGGTCTCTCTGGAAACACCATATATTTT.

The chain recombines TRBV7-9 with TRBJ1-2; 8 bases agree with TRBD1. Germline V gene data show CDR1 as SEHNR and CDR2 as FQNEAQ (reference sequence). Losses at the gene ends were 0 bases for V and 7 bases for J; bases not matched to a gene: 7. The CDR3 is made up of 15 amino acids. CDR3 nucleotides: TGTGCCAGCAGCTTAGCGGAAGACAGGGGAGGTGGCTACACCTTC. Translation gives CASSLAEDRGGGYTF.

This clone was observed a handful of times. The J gene is TRBJ2-6, the V gene TRBV21-1; the D call TRBD1 from the table was never checked on the DNA. TRBV21-1 is a known pseudogene. This CDR3 is 16 amino acids long. The chain's CDR3 is CASSKVRTSGANVLTF. The CDR3 DNA reads as TGTGCCAGCAGCAAAGTCAGAACCTCTGGGGCCAACGTCCTGACTTTC.

This chain connects TRBV11-2 to TRBJ2-7; perhaps TRBD2 as D (6 bases). The germline V and J ends were trimmed by 3 bases and 2 bases, with 14 bases remaining between them. There are 15 residues in the CDR3. Germline V gives CDR1 SGHAT, CDR2 FQNNGV. The CDR3 reads CASSFFPTGAYEQYF. The DNA of the CDR3 is TGTGCCAGCAGCTTTTTCCCGACGGGGGCCTACGAGCAGTACTTC.

Turning to this clone: One junction end disagrees with the germline gene, perhaps due to a read error. This sequence joins TRBV5-1 and TRBJ2-7, with TRBD1 identical over 7 bases. The CDR3 runs 14 residues. Per germline, CDR1 SGHRS and CDR2 YFSETQ. CDR3 DNA sequence: TGCGCCAGCACCTTGACAGGGCCAAGCTACGAGCAGTACTTC. As protein: CASTLTGPSYEQYF.

The J gene is TRBJ2-1, the V gene TRBV4-1, with 7 positions matching TRBD1. This CDR3 is 14 amino acids long. Germline CDR1 is MGHRA and CDR2 is YSYEKL. J was trimmed by 3 bases and V by 4 bases; bases with no gene match: 3. CDR3 sequence: CASSLDRDYNEQFF. The CDR3 DNA is TGCGCCAGCAGCCTCGACAGGGACTACAATGAGCAGTTCTTC.

This clone was observed a few times. The chain employs TRBV5-5 and TRBJ2-3; no clear D. Trimming pared 1 base from V and 6 bases from J, leaving 12 bases between. Germline V CDR1 and CDR2: SGHKS, YYEKEE (reference sequence). The CDR3 contains 14 residues. DNA of the CDR3: TGTGCCAGCAGCTTGTTTCAGTTATCGGATACGCAGTATTTT. It is translated as CASSLFQLSDTQYF.

The V call is TRBV6-5, the J call TRBJ2-4; D may be TRBD1 (6 bases). Germline CDR1 is MNHEY and CDR2 is SVGAGI. With 6 bases removed from V and 7 bases from J, the gap between germline ends came to 13 bases. This CDR3 region has 13 residues. CDR3 bases: TGTGCCAGCAGCCGACAGAGGGGGAACATTCAGTACTTC. Its translation: CASSRQRGNIQYF.

This clone was detected once. This chain uses TRBV30 with TRBJ2-7; TRBD2 matches at 8 bases. Germline CDR1 is GTSNPN and CDR2 is SVGIG (reference sequence). J lost 3 bases, V lost 8 bases, and 9 bases had no gene match. The CDR3 covers 13 residues. In DNA, the CDR3 is TGTGCCGGTACCTCTGGGACTAGCTACGAGCAGTACTTC. The encoded protein is CAGTSGTSYEQYF.

The CDR3 DNA reads as TGTGCCAGCAGCTTAGGGGGACACGGGGAGCTGTTTTTT. Translation: CASSLGGHGELFF. V is TRBV7-2 and J is TRBJ2-2; D may be TRBD1 (6 bases). The CDR3 is 13 amino acids. Trimming took 1 base from V and 7 from J, leaving 7 bases between them. In germline, CDR1 is SGHTA, CDR2 FQGNSA.

The chain is built from TRBV9 and TRBJ2-7; D gene unclear. Germline V gives CDR1 SGDLS, CDR2 YYNGEE. V lost 4 bases to trimming and J lost 0 bases, with 11 bases between them. The length of the CDR3 is 14 residues. The CDR3 is CASSPRRSSYEQYF. CDR3 DNA: TGTGCCAGCAGCCCCAGAAGGAGCTCCTACGAGCAGTACTTC.

The chain joins TRBV15 to TRBJ2-1, with a weak D call TRBD2 (5 bases). V was trimmed by 1 base and J by 7 bases, leaving 14 bases between them. The CDR3 length is 15 residues. CDR1 and CDR2 (germline): LNHNV, YYDKDF (reference sequence). CDR3: CATSRGERLGNEQFF. The CDR3 coding sequence is TGTGCCACCAGCAGAGGGGAGCGTTTGGGAAATGAGCAGTTCTTC.

This CDR3 reads CASSPGLANPYEQYF. The CDR3 DNA follows: TGTGCCAGCAGCCCGGGACTAGCGAACCCCTACGAGCAGTACTTC. V usage is TRBV6-5 and J usage is TRBJ2-7, with 10 bases lining up with TRBD2. CDR1 is MNHEY and CDR2 is SVGAGI in the germline V gene. Trimming at V came to 6 bases and at J to 2 bases, leaving 7 bases not matched to a gene. The CDR3 spans 15 residues.

This clone appeared a few times. The chain recombines TRBV7-3 with TRBJ2-2; TRBD1 matches at 10 bases. This CDR3 contains 16 residues. The J segment lost 3 bases and the V segment lost 5 bases, leaving 6 bases of the junction unmatched. Germline CDR1 and CDR2: SGHTA and FQGTGA. CDR3 amino acids: CASSPQTGGHTGELFF. DNA for the CDR3: TGTGCCAGCAGCCCTCAGACAGGGGGCCACACCGGGGAGCTGTTTTTT.

This chain joins TRBV10-3 and TRBJ1-1; tentatively, D is TRBD1 (5 bases). Trimming cost V 0 bases and J 0 bases, with 8 bases left between them. CDR1 and CDR2 (germline): ENHRY, SYGVKD. This CDR3 has 15 amino acids. CDR3 loop: CAISESTALNTEAFF. Written as DNA, the CDR3 is TGTGCCATCAGTGAGTCGACAGCCCTGAACACTGAAGCTTTCTTT.

The chain combines TRBV19 with TRBJ1-5, with D possibly being TRBD1 (5 bases). Deletions cut 5 bases from V and 2 bases from J, with 16 bases between. The CDR3 is made up of 16 amino acids. Per germline, CDR1 LNHDA and CDR2 SQIVND (reference sequence). The CDR3 loop is CASSGPQGRGNQPQHF. CDR3 sequence (DNA): TGTGCCAGTAGTGGCCCCCAGGGAAGGGGCAATCAGCCCCAGCATTTT.

This chain connects TRBV6-7 to TRBJ2-7, with D perhaps TRBD1 (6 bases). TRBV6-7 has ORF status, its function being uncertain. This CDR3 comprises 15 residues. Trimming removed 2 bases at V and 3 bases at J, with 14 bases between. In DNA form, the CDR3 reads TGTGCCAGCAGTTACCCTGCGGACAGATACTACGAGCAGTACGTC. It translates to CASSYPADRYYEQYV.

The chain recombines TRBV6-1 with TRBJ1-1, with 7 nucleotides matching TRBD1. Germline loops: CDR1 MNHNS, CDR2 SASEGT. This CDR3 spans 13 amino acids. V trimming: 4 bases; J trimming: 4 bases; junction bases outside the gene matches: 3. The CDR3 here is CASSAGGGTEAFF. The CDR3 nucleotides read TGTGCCAGCAGTGCAGGGGGTGGCACTGAAGCTTTCTTT.

This clone was seen a single time. The chain is built from TRBV7-2 and TRBJ2-7; 16 nucleotides match TRBD2. Looked up from germline, CDR1 is SGHTA and CDR2 is FQGNSA. The CDR3 is 17 residues long. Trimming cost V 5 bases and J 7 bases; bases outside gene matches: 11. The CDR3 sequence: CASSPRWGTSGRVEQYF. As DNA, the CDR3 is TGTGCCAGCAGCCCTAGATGGGGGACTAGCGGGAGGGTGGAGCAGTACTTC.

The chain is built from TRBV4-1 and TRBJ2-7; 13 nucleotides match TRBD2. J lost 3 bases, V lost 7 bases, and 12 bases had no gene match. This CDR3 is built from 17 residues. Germline V lookup: CDR1 MGHRA, CDR2 YSYEKL. CDR3 DNA: TGCGCCAGCACCCTCAGGACTAGCGGGAGTAGAAACTACGAGCAGTACTTC. Translation gives CASTLRTSGSRNYEQYF.

The genes are TRBV9 and TRBJ1-1, with 9 bases identical to TRBD1. With V trimmed by 4 bases and J by 0 bases, 7 bases remained unmatched. CDR3 length: 16 amino acids. Germline V gene lookup returns CDR1 SGDLS and CDR2 YYNGEE. CDR3 coding DNA: TGTGCCAGCAGCCCTCGGACAGGGGAAATGAACACTGAAGCTTTCTTT. Translation: CASSPRTGEMNTEAFF.

The chain carries TRBV2 and TRBJ2-2, with D possibly matching TRBD1 (5 bases). Trimming took 6 bases from V and 2 from J, leaving 13 bases between them. Germline CDR1 reads SNHLY; CDR2 reads FYNNEI. The CDR3 has 15 residues. CDR3 DNA: TGTGCCAGCAGCCTAAAAGGACATAACACCGGGGAGCTGTTTTTT. Translating gives CASSLKGHNTGELFF.

The rearrangement uses TRBV10-3 and TRBJ1-6; a weak D match, TRBD1 (5 bases). Per germline, CDR1 ENHRY and CDR2 SYGVKD. With 3 bases removed from V and 7 bases from J, the gap between germline ends came to 16 bases. The CDR3 consists of 16 residues. CDR3 sequence reads: CAISERFRAENSPLHF. The CDR3 bases are TGTGCCATCAGTGAAAGGTTCAGGGCGGAAAATTCACCCCTCCACTTT.

Only a few counts were recorded for this clone. The genes are TRBV10-3 and TRBJ1-1; weak D call: TRBD1 (6 bases). V lost 4 bases and J 4 bases, leaving 13 bases between the germline ends. Germline V gene data show CDR1 as ENHRY and CDR2 as SYGVKD. The CDR3 runs to 14 residues. CDR3 protein: CAISGGRGSTEAFF. The CDR3 DNA sequence: TGTGCCATCAGTGGGGGGCGCGGGAGCACTGAAGCTTTCTTT.

This chain uses TRBV30 with TRBJ1-4; possibly TRBD1 for D (5 bases). The germline V gene encodes CDR1 GTSNPN and CDR2 SVGIG (reference sequence). The CDR3 runs to 13 residues. V lost 5 bases and J 11 bases, leaving 18 bases between the germline ends. The CDR3 DNA reads as TGTGCCTGGCAGGAACAGGCTCTGGAGAAACTGTTTTTT. Translating gives CAWQEQALEKLFF. The full variable domain, its missing parts supplied by reference TRBV30 and TRBJ1-4, is SQTIHQWPATLVQPVGSPLSLECTVEGTSNPNLYWYRQAAGRGLQLLFYSVGIGQISSEVPQNLSASRPQDRQFILSSKKLLLSDSGFYLCAWQEQALEKLFFGSGTQLSVL.